This record covers a single T cell receptor (beta chain). This clone is considered medium-sized (0.01 to 0.1%). Its cognate antigen has yet to be identified. Base qualities are missing; no much larger clone stands one base away. The sample originates from a study of somatic mutations in cytotoxic T cells in rheumatoid arthritis listed by TCRdb under 2017. Some background on the complete study: Patient peripheral blood (around 30 ml EDTA) was drawn right after diagnosis and before any treatment started. Some V beta antibody-stained T-cell populations were flow-sorted on a FACSAria II or Sony SH800 at nearly 100% purity, and sorted V beta1+ cells also underwent TCRB sequencing. In newly diagnosed rheumatoid arthritis without treatment, the study examined if expanded CD8+ T-cell clones harbor somatic mutations, relying on TCRB deep sequencing to characterize clonality. TCRB deep sequencing was performed for roughly 69 rheumatoid arthritis patients and about 20 healthy controls. Patient and control groups had essentially identical median ages.

The full study reports these points: Healthy controls showed no age-related increase in CD8+ clonality, whereas patients did (Spearman r ~ 0.5). It was unknown which antigens the expanded CD8+ clones targeted, and their absence from virus-specific databases did not exclude viral specificity. The largest CD8+ clone made up more than 20% of CD8+ cells in about an eighth of the roughly 65 patients, and blood and synovial fluid shared several identical CD8+ TCRB sequences. CD8+ T-cell clonality did not differ significantly between rheumatoid arthritis patients and age-matched healthy controls.

The immunoSEQ assay was applied to genomic DNA for TCRB CDR3 sequencing. The study's processing was this. Published virus-specific TCRB sequences were compared with patient CD8+ clones larger than 1%, and only a few matches were found. Nothing other than productive TCRB rearrangements was included in the analyses. A clone was defined by a unique TCRB CDR3 sequence, and clonality was computed as a productive clonality index based on Shannon entropy. Repertoire overlap for a pair of samples was computed from each clone's template counts relative to total templates per sample. A correlation with a Spearman r of 0.55 to 0.75 was found between V-gene usage by flow cytometry and V-gene usage by TCRB sequencing. TCRdb took this table from immuneACCESS and kept in-frame rearrangements with V and J called. Such tables lack part of the clones; where checked against another copy, unresolved V genes explain under half of the gap, and the rest is unexplained. D and trimming were read from the DNA, whereas the V and J calls and clone size are those reported in that table. Present in this sample are about 4,200 clones, over 55% of which were seen just once. The ten largest clones capture 30% to 40% of the sample.

Positive magnetic bead selection on an AutoMACS was used to isolate CD4+ and CD8+ cells, with flow cytometry used to check purity. Initial screening for clonal expansions relied on flow cytometry with a TCR V beta antibody panel, after which sorted CD8+ fractions underwent TCRB deep sequencing for characterization. Isolation of peripheral blood mononuclear cells was done through Ficoll-Paque PLUS density gradient separation. DNA was extracted from CD4-enriched, CD8-enriched or PBMC samples with Nucleospin Tissue or Tissue XS kits and quantified with a Qubit 2.0 fluorometer. This TCR came from an adult with rheumatoid arthritis. The sample consisted of CD8+ T cells sorted from blood.

The CDR3 corresponds to CASRGTGETDGYTF. The sequence in DNA is TGTGCCAGCAGGGGGACAGGGGAAACGGATGGCTACACCTTC. The V and J segments used are TRBV6-1 and TRBJ1-2, and TRBD1 aligns with 10 junction nucleotides. Based on the germline V gene, the CDR1 and CDR2 sequences are MNHNS and SASEGT. Germline trimming amounts to 6 bases on V and 6 bases on J, with 7 as the count of junction bases outside the gene matches. The CDR3 holds 14 amino acids from the cysteine to the phenylalanine. Only the CDR3 part of the read is kept: 42 bases, read in frame from the first base.